This record concerns one TCR beta chain sequence. The antigen is not known. The germline V and J ends were trimmed by 6 bases and 9 bases, with 12 bases remaining between them. This CDR3 has 13 residues. Germline V gene lookup returns CDR1 MNHEY and CDR2 SVGAGI. This entry comes from a study of cytomegalovirus exposure and HLA in healthy donors. With 60 Vbeta and 13 Jbeta primers, the PCR was carried out. Sequenced by immunoSEQ multiplex PCR; TCRdb stores in-frame clones only, minus some. The data show about 110,000 clones, around 67% seen once. Study conclusions and caveats: A later analysis reportedly found fewer N-insertions in an Asian-associated ancestry cluster than the roughly 670-donor mean. The presence/absence work took it that sequencing depth was about the same across donors. TCR beta V- and J-gene trimming was later associated with a missense DCLRE1C variant.

The genes are TRBV6-5 and TRBJ1-6; D possibly corresponds to TRBD1 (5 bases). This TCR was sampled from a woman in her 40s in good health and CMV-seronegative. The sample consisted of PBMCs. Here the CDR3 reads CASSGGKASPLHF. CDR3 bases: TGTGCCAGCAGCGGGGGAAAGGCTTCACCCCTCCACTTT.